In this sample, the clone carrying this TCR beta chain turned up a few times. What it recognizes is unknown. This entry comes from a study of response to subunit inactivated influenza vaccine. MiXCR was run by TCRdb on the RT-PCR reads, yielding one entry per CDR3 protein. The sample carries 600,000 to 850,000 distinct CDR3 sequences, 14% recorded once. Findings and caveats of the study: The authors suggested that few new T cells are recruited per seasonal influenza vaccination.

This TCR derives from a man in his fifties or sixties who received an inactivated influenza vaccine. Sequencing was performed on PBMCs from blood, taken around 15 days before vaccination.

CDR3 nucleotide sequence: TGTGCCAGCATACCAAGGCGGAGGGGGTACAATGAGCAGTTCTTC. It codes for CASIPRRRGYNEQFF. The chain recombines TRBV7-9 with TRBJ2-1, with D perhaps matching TRBD1 or TRBD2 (6 bases each). The CDR3 contains 15 residues. Germline-derived CDR1 and CDR2 are SEHNR and FQNEAQ (reference sequence). Trimming stripped 7 bases from V and 4 bases from J, with 17 bases between.